This is a list of T cell receptor beta chains from one sample in a study of T-cell memory formation after mild COVID-19. TCRdb analysed the 5' RACE reads with MiXCR anew, one entry per CDR3 protein. The sample lists fewer than 150,000 distinct CDR3 sequences; approximately 21% were seen once. The sequencing sample was made of PBMCs or a T cell subset sorted from them (not recorded which). All receptors come from a man between 18 and 29 years old who had mild COVID-19 (a few samples of this study predate the infection). Cell type and time point are not known. The CDR3 runs from the conserved cysteine through the conserved F or W. The D gene is left open where the match is weak. Size is stated for part of the rows, as once, few or many counts, or as a class when the clone is expanded.

.,16,TRBJ2-3,TRBV14,once,CASSPVHSPPTDTQYF,TGTGCCAGCAGCCCAGTTCACAGTCCTCCCACAGATACGCAGTATTTT
TRBD1,16,TRBJ1-4,TRBV6-2/TRBV6-3,few,CASSPTDQDRNEKLFF,TGTGCCAGCAGCCCTACGGATCAGGACAGGAATGAAAAACTGTTTTTT
TRBD2,15,TRBJ2-1,TRBV6-2/TRBV6-3,.,CASSYRSSGYNEQFF,TGTGCCAGCAGTTACCGGTCTAGCGGGTACAATGAGCAGTTCTTC
TRBD2,16,TRBJ2-1,TRBV20-1,few,CSAHPRGLAGENEQFF,TGCAGTGCCCACCCCCGAGGGCTAGCGGGGGAAAATGAGCAGTTCTTC
.,15,TRBJ2-3,TRBV4-1,few,CARSQEGLATDTQYF,TGCGCCCGCAGCCAAGAAGGCCTAGCCACAGATACGCAGTATTTT
TRBD1,14,TRBJ2-3,TRBV6-5,.,CATRRQGGADTQYF,TGTGCCACCCGACGACAGGGGGGCGCAGATACGCAGTATTTT
.,11,TRBJ2-5,TRBV11-1,many,CASSSGETQYF,TGTGCCAGCAGCTCCGGTGAGACCCAGTACTTC
TRBD2,23,TRBJ2-3,TRBV6-2/TRBV6-3,few,CASSRGTSGGRHAVPSLTDTQYF,TGTGCCAGCAGCCGAGGGACTAGCGGGGGTCGACACGCCGTCCCAAGCCTCACAGATACGCAGTATTTT
.,15,TRBJ2-5,TRBV6-1,many,CASSGSDGGAETQYF,TGTGCCAGCAGTGGATCCGATGGGGGTGCGGAGACCCAGTACTTC
.,18,TRBJ1-1,TRBV4-2,few,CASSRSLGTPSQNTEAFF,TGTGCCAGCAGCCGCAGCCTGGGGACACCCAGCCAGAACACTGAAGCTTTCTTT
TRBD1,17,TRBJ1-1,TRBV10-3,few,CAISAPPGQGISTEAFF,TGTGCCATCAGTGCCCCCCCGGGACAGGGAATTTCCACTGAAGCTTTCTTT
.,15,TRBJ1-4,TRBV7-9,few,CASSLPGTANEKLFF,TGTGCCAGCAGCTTGCCCGGGACGGCTAATGAAAAACTGTTTTTT
.,16,TRBJ2-2,TRBV30,.,CAWSSPGQSSTGELFF,TGTGCCTGGAGTTCACCCGGACAGTCGTCCACCGGGGAGCTGTTTTTT
.,13,TRBJ2-5,TRBV7-8,.,CASSFGIQETQYF,TGTGCCAGCAGCTTCGGAATCCAAGAGACCCAGTACTTC
.,13,TRBJ2-3,TRBV24-1,.,CATSGVAEDTQYF,TGTGCCACCAGTGGGGTAGCTGAAGATACGCAGTATTTT
.,15,TRBJ2-3,TRBV7-8,.,CASSLEKALADTQYF,TGTGCCAGCAGCTTAGAAAAGGCATTAGCAGATACGCAGTATTTT
.,14,TRBJ2-2,TRBV4-1,.,CASSPGGGSGELFF,TGCGCCAGCAGCCCAGGTGGGGGTTCCGGGGAGCTGTTTTTT
.,12,TRBJ2-3,TRBV29-1,.,CSADDGADTQYF,TGCAGCGCCGATGATGGGGCAGATACGCAGTATTTT
.,14,TRBJ1-2,TRBV27,few,CASRPRGAGYGYTF,TGTGCCAGCCGCCCCCGGGGCGCAGGGTATGGCTACACCTTC
TRBD1,17,TRBJ1-3,TRBV7-2,few,CASSLKGTGWDGNTIYF,TGTGCCAGCAGCTTGAAGGGGACAGGGTGGGATGGAAACACCATATATTTT
.,14,TRBJ1-1,TRBV6-5,.,CASRVETLNTEAFF,TGTGCCAGCAGGGTAGAGACTTTGAACACTGAAGCTTTCTTT
TRBD2,15,TRBJ2-5,TRBV7-3,few,CASSPTSGSQETQYF,TGTGCCAGCAGTCCCACTAGCGGGTCACAAGAGACCCAGTACTTC
TRBD2,19,TRBJ2-3,TRBV4-2,.,CASSQDMASAGSLTDTQYF,TGTGCCAGCAGCCAAGACATGGCGTCAGCGGGGAGCCTCACAGATACGCAGTATTTT
TRBD1,16,TRBJ1-6,TRBV4-3,few,CASSQRDSLYNSPLHF,TGCGCCAGCAGCCAGAGGGACAGTTTATATAATTCACCCCTCCACTTT
TRBD1,14,TRBJ2-3,TRBV6-5,few,CASSSGQTGDTQYF,TGTGCCAGCAGTTCGGGCCAGACAGGGGATACGCAGTATTTT
.,13,TRBJ2-1,TRBV11-2,.,CASSYDGYNEQFF,TGTGCCAGCAGCTATGACGGATACAATGAGCAGTTCTTC
.,14,TRBJ2-2,TRBV4-1,many,CASRHPGEAGELFF,TGCGCCAGCAGACATCCCGGGGAGGCCGGGGAGCTGTTTTTT
.,14,TRBJ2-7,TRBV10-2,.,CASSEYTFGYEQYF,TGCGCCAGCAGTGAGTATACGTTCGGCTACGAGCAGTACTTC
.,15,TRBJ2-7,TRBV7-8,once,CASNDRRGAAYEQYF,TGTGCCAGCAACGACCGGAGAGGGGCCGCCTACGAGCAGTACTTC
.,15,TRBJ2-7,TRBV7-9,few,CASSPPGTRDYEQYF,TGTGCCAGCAGCCCGCCCGGGACACGAGACTACGAGCAGTACTTC
TRBD1,19,TRBJ2-7,TRBV30,.,CAWSATKDRAYLTSYEQYF,TGTGCCTGGAGTGCTACGAAGGACAGGGCCTACCTTACCTCCTACGAGCAGTACTTC
TRBD2,17,TRBJ2-3,TRBV6-5,.,CASSYPGLAGESDTQYF,TGTGCCAGCAGTTACCCCGGACTAGCGGGTGAATCAGATACGCAGTATTTT
TRBD2,15,TRBJ2-1,TRBV7-6,.,CASSSTSGGINEQFF,TGTGCCAGCAGCTCAACTAGCGGGGGGATCAATGAGCAGTTCTTC
.,13,TRBJ2-3,TRBV11-2,.,CASSQPGADTQYF,TGTGCCAGCAGCCAACCCGGGGCAGATACGCAGTATTTT
.,15,TRBJ2-2,TRBV4-1,few,CASSQDQTDPGELFF,TGCGCCAGCAGCCAAGATCAGACAGATCCCGGGGAGCTGTTTTTT
.,12,TRBJ1-5,TRBV12-3/TRBV12-4,.,CASTSRNQPQHF,TGTGCCAGCACTTCCCGTAATCAGCCCCAGCATTTT
TRBD2,15,TRBJ2-7,TRBV15,many,CATSSRLAASYEQYF,TGTGCCACCAGCAGTCGGCTAGCGGCCTCCTACGAGCAGTACTTC
TRBD1,13,TRBJ2-2,TRBV19,.,CAGRTGVAGELFF,TGTGCCGGTAGGACAGGGGTAGCCGGGGAGCTGTTTTTT
.,15,TRBJ1-6,TRBV10-3,.,CAISEVGASNSPLHF,TGTGCCATCAGTGAGGTAGGGGCAAGTAATTCACCCCTCCACTTT
.,16,TRBJ2-5,TRBV6-5,few,CASSYLGGKAQETQYF,TGTGCCAGCAGTTACCTAGGAGGGAAGGCGCAAGAGACCCAGTACTTC
.,12,TRBJ2-1,TRBV4-1,.,CASSQTRNEQFF,TGCGCCAGCAGCCAGACTAGGAATGAGCAGTTCTTC
.,13,TRBJ2-5,TRBV7-9,.,CASMQGGPETQYF,TGTGCCAGCATGCAGGGGGGGCCAGAGACCCAGTACTTC
.,16,TRBJ2-3,TRBV7-8,many,CASSMGYTGTLDTQYF,TGTGCCAGCAGCATGGGATACACCGGGACCCTGGATACGCAGTATTTT
TRBD1,15,TRBJ2-3,TRBV7-9,.,CASSLGQGGTDTQYF,TGTGCCAGCAGCTTAGGACAGGGGGGCACAGATACGCAGTATTTT
TRBD1,15,TRBJ1-1,TRBV4-1,few,CASSQDQGAWTEAFF,TGCGCCAGCAGCCAAGATCAGGGGGCTTGGACTGAAGCTTTCTTT
.,15,TRBJ1-3,TRBV4-1,.,CASSPWGGAGNTIYF,TGCGCCAGCAGCCCGTGGGGGGGCGCTGGAAACACCATATATTTT
TRBD1,15,TRBJ2-5,TRBV5-5,few,CASSLEQGAGETQYF,TGTGCCAGCAGCCTAGAACAGGGGGCGGGGGAGACCCAGTACTTC
TRBD2,15,TRBJ2-7,TRBV15,many,CATSLGTSGVYEQYF,TGTGCCACCAGCCTCGGGACTAGCGGGGTCTACGAGCAGTACTTC
TRBD1,13,TRBJ2-1,TRBV20-1,few,CSADDIQGNEQFF,TGCAGTGCCGACGATATACAGGGGAATGAGCAGTTCTTC
.,15,TRBJ2-7,TRBV12-3/TRBV12-4,few,CASSFGRGAIYEQYF,TGTGCCAGCAGTTTTGGTAGGGGGGCTATCTACGAGCAGTACTTC
.,15,TRBJ2-1,TRBV6-5,few,CASSYGGSSYNEQFF,TGTGCCAGCAGTTACGGGGGGAGCTCCTACAATGAGCAGTTCTTC
TRBD2,15,TRBJ2-3,TRBV6-1,few,CASSDTSGVPDTQYF,TGTGCCAGCAGTGATACTAGCGGGGTCCCAGATACGCAGTATTTT
.,17,TRBJ1-6,TRBV7-2,.,CASSLGQGSLANSPLHF,TGTGCCAGCAGCTTAGGTCAGGGGTCACTTGCTAATTCACCCCTCCACTTT
.,15,TRBJ2-7,TRBV7-6,.,CASSLVDGSSYEQYF,TGTGCCAGCAGCTTAGTTGATGGCAGCTCCTACGAGCAGTACTTC
.,13,TRBJ2-3,TRBV4-1,once,CASSQVIQDTQYF,TGCGCCAGCAGCCAAGTGATTCAAGATACGCAGTATTTT
.,14,TRBJ2-2,TRBV27,.,CASRPTGTLGELFF,TGTGCCAGCAGGCCGACAGGGACTCTCGGGGAGCTGTTTTTT
.,13,TRBJ2-3,TRBV27,few,CASSFMYTDTQYF,TGTGCCAGCAGTTTCATGTACACAGATACGCAGTATTTT
TRBD2,15,TRBJ2-1,TRBV7-2,few,CASSWRSGVGNEQFF,TGTGCCAGCAGCTGGCGTAGCGGGGTTGGCAATGAGCAGTTCTTC
.,16,TRBJ2-1,TRBV10-3,.,CAISESGARPYNEQFF,TGTGCCATCAGTGAGTCCGGGGCCAGACCTTACAATGAGCAGTTCTTC
.,15,TRBJ2-3,TRBV15,.,CATSRGGDLVDTQYF,TGTGCCACCAGCAGAGGAGGGGATCTGGTGGATACGCAGTATTTT